The clone carrying this T cell receptor (beta chain) was seen repeatedly, ten times or more. The read finishes 3 residues shy of the CDR3 end, and the germline J gene is used to complete it. V was cut by 0 bases and J by 5 bases, with 11 bases left in between. CDR1 and CDR2 (germline): SGHRS, YFSETQ. The CDR3 has 14 residues. Some clones are missing from TCRdb's copy, which holds only in-frame ones; the method was immunoSEQ multiplex PCR. The sample is made up of approximately 42,000 clones, none counted only once. The data originate from a study of T cell clonality in common variable immunodeficiency.

J is TRBJ2-5 and V is TRBV5-1, with D possibly TRBD1 on 5 matching bases. This TCR derives from a person between 18 and 69 years old in good health. Input material: peripheral blood mononuclear cells. The CDR3 protein is CASSLEWAGETQYF. The CDR3 DNA, read in part, is TGCGCCAGCAGCTTGGAGTGGGCAGGGGAGACC.